Shown below are 10 T cell receptor beta chains from a single sample sequenced in a study of cytomegalovirus exposure and HLA in healthy donors. The PCR employed 60 Vbeta primers together with 13 Jbeta primers. Method: immunoSEQ multiplex PCR; TCRdb's copy keeps in-frame clones and lacks some. The sample includes 200,000 to 250,000 clones. The specimen sequenced was PBMCs. Receptors originate from a woman between 25 and 40 years old in good health and CMV-seropositive.

The V gene is TRBV27, the J gene TRBJ1-1; perhaps TRBD1 as D (6 bases). Trimming removed 6 bases at V and 7 bases at J, with 18 bases between. The CDR3 contains 14 residues. Germline V gene lookup returns CDR1 MNHEY and CDR2 SMNVEV (reference sequence). The CDR3, as DNA: TGTGCCAGCAGGGGAACAGGGTATCAAGGTGAAGCTTTCTTT. This sequence encodes CASRGTGYQGEAFF.

The J gene is TRBJ1-1, the V gene TRBV6-5; D perhaps matches TRBD1 (5 bases). This CDR3 has 13 residues. CDR1 MNHEY and CDR2 SVGAGI come from the germline V gene. The ends were cut back, 6 bases at V and 1 base at J, with 9 bases in the middle. CDR3 nucleotide sequence: TGTGCCAGCAGAGCGGGACCGAACACTGAAGCTTTCTTT. Translated: CASRAGPNTEAFF.

The genes are TRBV7-2 and TRBJ2-1; 7 nucleotides align to TRBD1. CDR3 length: 16 amino acids. CDR1 is SGHTA and CDR2 is FQGNSA in the germline V gene. Trimming at V came to 2 bases and at J to 3 bases, leaving 7 bases not matched to a gene. The CDR3 loop reads CASSLLGSGGYNEQFF. CDR3 nucleotides: TGTGCCAGCAGCTTACTGGGGTCAGGGGGCTACAATGAGCAGTTCTTC.

The chain links TRBV6-4 to TRBJ1-5; D is ambiguous. Between the trimmed V and J ends, which lost 6 bases and 4 bases, there was a span of 13 bases. Looked up from germline, CDR1 is MRHNA and CDR2 is SNTAGT. CDR3 size: 14 residues. The CDR3 protein is CASRYVRKNQPQHF. In DNA, the CDR3 is TGTGCCAGCAGGTACGTTAGAAAAAATCAGCCCCAGCATTTT.

The V call is TRBV7-8, the J call TRBJ2-5, with TRBD2 matching over 12 bases. The ends lost 5 bases at V and 1 base at J; junction bases unmatched: 20. Per the germline V gene, CDR1 is SGHVS and CDR2 is FQNEAQ. The length of the CDR3 is 21 residues. The chain's CDR3 is CASSLIGSIPGLAGIQETQYF. The CDR3, as DNA: TGTGCCAGCAGCCTCATTGGGAGTATACCGGGACTAGCGGGTATCCAAGAGACCCAGTACTTC. The variable domain in full, completed from reference TRBV7-8 and TRBJ2-5, reads GAGVSQSPRYKVAKRGQDVALRCDPISGHVSLFWYQQALGQGPEFLTYFQNEAQLDKSGLPSDRFFAERPEGSVSTLKIQRTQQEDSAVYLCASSLIGSIPGLAGIQETQYFGPGTRLLVL.

The CDR3 sequence: CASSRGTAGNTIYF. The CDR3 region has the DNA TGTGCCAGCAGCCGCGGGACAGCTGGAAACACCATATATTTT. This rearrangement joins TRBV5-4 to TRBJ1-3, with 7 bases identical to TRBD1. The CDR3 has 14 amino acids. The trim removed 4 bases at V and 2 bases at J, leaving 3 bases unmatched. CDR1 is SGHNT and CDR2 is YYREEE in the germline V gene (reference sequence).

V and J are TRBV29-1 and TRBJ1-4, with 8 bases fitting TRBD1. The germline V gene encodes CDR1 SQVTM and CDR2 ANQGSEA. Losses at the gene ends were 2 bases for V and 7 bases for J; bases not matched to a gene: 6. The CDR3 is made up of 14 amino acids. The CDR3 coding sequence is TGCAGCGTTGAACCGCAGGGGGCTGGTGAAAAACTGTTTTTT. This translates into CSVEPQGAGEKLFF.

V gene TRBV2 combines with J gene TRBJ1-1; perhaps TRBD1 as D (5 bases). The ends were cut back, 7 bases at V and 2 bases at J, with 14 bases in the middle. Per germline, CDR1 SNHLY and CDR2 FYNNEI. The CDR3 extends over 14 amino acids. CDR3 DNA: TGTGCCAGCACCTCGGACATACCAAACACTGAAGCTTTCTTT. Translated: CASTSDIPNTEAFF.

This chain links TRBV2 with TRBJ1-3; D not certain. The CDR3 has 15 amino acids. Germline loops: CDR1 SNHLY, CDR2 FYNNEI. V lost 2 bases to trimming and J lost 4 bases, with 12 bases between them. The CDR3 loop reads CASSENWAAGNTIYF. CDR3 coding DNA: TGTGCCAGCAGTGAAAATTGGGCTGCAGGAAACACCATATATTTT. The full variable domain, in which reference TRBV2 and TRBJ1-3 provide the parts outside the CDR3, is EPEVTQTPSHQVTQMGQEVILRCVPISNHLYFYWYRQILGQKVEFLVSFYNNEISEKSEIFDDQFSVERPDGSNFTLKIRSTKLEDSAMYFCASSENWAAGNTIYFGEGSWLTVV.

Here the CDR3 reads CASSLPGMATGELFF. The CDR3, as DNA: TGTGCCAGCAGCTTACCCGGGATGGCCACCGGGGAGCTGTTTTTT. J is TRBJ2-2 and V is TRBV7-8; D may be TRBD2 (5 bases). The germline V gene has CDR1 SGHVS and CDR2 FQNEAQ. The V and J ends lost 2 bases and 4 bases respectively, with 11 bases between them. The CDR3 contains 15 residues.